This T cell receptor beta chain was obtained from a study of T cells expressing NK-cell markers. Points from the study as a whole: Of the CD8+ T cells in a handful of donors, about 1.0-7.5% belonged to dominant NKG2C+ clonotypes. The HCMV specificity of the expanded NKG2C+ T cell clones stayed unresolved.

Germline V gives CDR1 LGHDT, CDR2 YNNKEL (reference sequence). The CDR3 has 18 amino acids. From the 5' RACE reads, TCRdb lists one entry per CDR3 protein and no DNA. Recorded for this sample: about 180,000 distinct CDR3 sequences. As regards this clonotype: Antigen specificity is unknown.

Sequencing input: blood T cells: a sorted CD56 or NKG2C T cell subset, CD4+ or CD8+ T cells, or bulk PBMC T cells (not recorded which). The sequence was obtained from a man aged 18-70 years in good health. The gene calls are TRBV3-1 and TRBJ2-1; TCRdb reports TRBD1, a call that lacks DNA to check it against. The CDR3 here is CASSQGWGAPSSYNEQFF.